These 9 T cell receptor beta chains share one sample of origin, sequenced in a study of blood T cells in healthy people across ages. Through a sample-barcoded 5' primer and a J-beta primer mix, a second PCR was run for roughly 6 to 11 cycles. TCRdb re-analysed the 5' RACE reads in MiXCR, keeping a single row per CDR3 protein. This sample carries 850,000 to 1,100,000 distinct CDR3 sequences, 35% to 40% of them seen once, and the ten largest clones take around 13%. The sequencing input was blood. Receptor source: a man younger than 30 in good health.

This clonotype was found a few times. The CDR3 spells CASSPKVPTYEQYF. Here the CDR3 DNA reads TGTGCCAGCAGCCCCAAAGTACCTACCTACGAGCAGTACTTC. This chain links TRBV5-6 with TRBJ2-7; D is unclear. The CDR3 loop spans 14 amino acids. CDR1 and CDR2 from the germline V gene are SGHDT and YYEEEE. Deletions cut 4 bases from V and 2 bases from J, with 13 bases between. The complete variable domain, with remaining parts taken from reference TRBV5-6 and TRBJ2-7, reads DAGVTQSPTHLIKTRGQQVTLRCSPKSGHDTVSWYQQALGQGPQFIFQYYEEEERQRGNFPDRFSGHQFPNYSSELNVNALLLGDSALYLCASSPKVPTYEQYFGPGTRLTVT.

This clonotype turned up a few times. The rearrangement uses TRBV5-1 and TRBJ2-7, with D possibly called TRBD1 or TRBD2 (5 bases each). The CDR3 loop spans 12 amino acids. Trimming removed 3 bases at V and 8 bases at J, with 12 bases between. Per germline, CDR1 SGHRS and CDR2 YFSETQ. CDR3 in amino acids: CASSSGPQQQYF. The CDR3 nucleotides read TGCGCCAGCAGCTCGGGGCCTCAGCAGCAGTACTTC.

As to this clonotype: At one boundary the junction diverges from the germline segment, which might be a read error. The V and J genes are TRBV2 and TRBJ1-4, with D unresolved. CDR1 SNHLY and CDR2 FYNNEI come from the germline V gene. The CDR3 has 14 amino acids. CDR3 residues: CASSDGGLNKKLFF. The CDR3 bases are TGTGCCAGCAGTGATGGAGGGCTTAATAAAAAACTGTTTTTT. Looking up the rest from reference TRBV2 and TRBJ1-4 gives the full variable domain: EPEVTQTPSHQVTQMGQEVILRCVPISNHLYFYWYRQILGQKVEFLVSFYNNEISEKSEIFDDQFSVERPDGSNFTLKIRSTKLEDSAMYFCASSDGGLNKKLFFGSGTQLSVL.

This clonotype came up a few times. The genes are TRBV7-9 and TRBJ1-1; tentative D call: TRBD1 (5 bases). The CDR3 loop spans 14 amino acids. Germline-derived CDR1 and CDR2 are SEHNR and FQNEAQ (reference sequence). V was trimmed by 5 bases and J by 1 base, leaving 11 bases between them. As DNA, the CDR3 is TGTGCCAGCAGCACCGGACATAAGAACACTGAAGCTTTCTTT. Amino acid sequence: CASSTGHKNTEAFF.

This clonotype showed up just a few times. The rearrangement uses TRBV6-5 and TRBJ1-1; 7 bases match TRBD1. Germline V CDR1 and CDR2: MNHEY, SVGAGI. The CDR3 is 14 residues long. After removal of 5 bases from V and 5 bases from J, the junction contained 8 bases not matched to a gene. The CDR3 DNA follows: TGTGCCAGCAGTGACAACGACAGGGAGACTGAAGCTTTCTTT. This encodes CASSDNDRETEAFF.

The chain carries TRBV5-6 and TRBJ1-1; D may be TRBD1 (6 bases). V was trimmed by 0 bases and J by 1 base, leaving 13 bases between them. The CDR3 covers 16 residues. In germline, CDR1 is SGHDT, CDR2 YYEEEE. CDR3 in amino acids: CASSLDIPGANTEAFF. CDR3 DNA: TGTGCCAGCAGCTTGGACATTCCAGGGGCGAACACTGAAGCTTTCTTT.

The rearrangement links TRBV7-4 to TRBJ1-5; 10 bases map to TRBD1. Germline V gene lookup returns CDR1 SGHVT and CDR2 SQSDAQ. This CDR3 spans 17 amino acids. V trimming: 4 bases; J trimming: 6 bases; junction bases outside the gene matches: 12. This CDR3 reads CASSSRQGALRRQPQHF. For the CDR3, the DNA is TGTGCCAGCAGCTCGCGACAGGGGGCTCTTCGGCGTCAGCCCCAGCATTTT.

The gene calls are TRBV3-1 and TRBJ2-2; D may be TRBD1 (5 bases). This CDR3 contains 14 residues. In germline, CDR1 is LGHDT, CDR2 YNNKEL (reference sequence). V lost 3 bases to trimming and J lost 3 bases, with 8 bases between them. In nucleotides, the CDR3 is TGTGCCAGCAGCCATCCAGGGTACACCGGGGAGCTGTTTTTT. Translated, it gives CASSHPGYTGELFF.

The V gene is TRBV15, the J gene TRBJ2-1; the D gene is possibly TRBD1 (6 bases). This CDR3 region has 13 residues. The ends were cut back, 7 bases at V and 13 bases at J, with 20 bases in the middle. Germline CDR1 is LNHNV and CDR2 is YYDKDF (reference sequence). CDR3 sequence: CATISVGQETQFF. The CDR3 region has the DNA TGTGCCACCATTAGTGTGGGACAAGAGACCCAGTTCTTC.